What follows are 9 T cell receptor beta chains derived from one specimen sequenced in a study of cytomegalovirus exposure and HLA in healthy donors. Only in-frame clones appear in the TCRdb table, and some are missing; sequencing was by immunoSEQ multiplex PCR. The table lists under 200,000 clones, about 86% of them singletons. The material sequenced was PBMCs. The origin of the receptors is a woman in her 30s in good health and CMV-seronegative.

This chain uses TRBV29-1 with TRBJ1-4; D not certain. Per germline, CDR1 SQVTM and CDR2 ANQGSEA. The V gene lost 1 base and the J gene lost 1 base, with 7 bases spanning the gap. The CDR3 loop spans 14 amino acids. For the CDR3, the DNA is TGCAGCGTTGAAGGAAAGGGAACTAATGAAAAACTGTTTTTT. It is translated as CSVEGKGTNEKLFF.

The chain employs TRBV6-5 and TRBJ1-2; 9 positions match TRBD1. Per germline, CDR1 MNHEY and CDR2 SVGAGI. V lost 0 bases and J lost 4; bases outside the gene matches: 3. The CDR3 has 15 residues. For the CDR3, the DNA is TGTGCCAGCAGTTACTCGGGACAGGGAGGCTATGGCTACACCTTC. Encoded protein: CASSYSGQGGYGYTF.

The V call is TRBV7-9, the J call TRBJ2-1; unclear D gene. CDR3 length: 13 residues. V lost 5 bases and J lost 7, with 12 bases in between. Per germline, CDR1 SEHNR and CDR2 FQNEAQ (reference sequence). CDR3 sequence: CASSPLARNEQFF. The CDR3 DNA reads as TGTGCCAGCAGCCCGCTCGCGCGTAATGAGCAGTTCTTC.

This chain uses TRBV19 with TRBJ1-1, with 11 bases identical to TRBD1. Unmatched junction bases numbered 4, after V lost 10 bases and J lost 6 bases. The CDR3 extends over 12 amino acids. CDR1 LNHDA and CDR2 SQIVND come from the germline V gene (reference sequence). CDR3 DNA sequence: TGTGCCACTGTGGGACAGGGGGCTGAAGCTTTCTTT. This codes for CATVGQGAEAFF.

This chain connects TRBV7-2 to TRBJ2-1; 8 nucleotides match TRBD1. The J segment lost 2 bases and the V segment lost 4 bases, leaving 4 bases of the junction unmatched. This CDR3 comprises 15 residues. The germline V gene has CDR1 SGHTA and CDR2 FQGNSA. Written as DNA, the CDR3 is TGTGCCAGCAGCTCAACAGGGGGGACCTACAATGAGCAGTTCTTC. It is translated as CASSSTGGTYNEQFF.

The chain links TRBV11-3 to TRBJ2-7; D is uncertain. Per germline, CDR1 SGHNT and CDR2 YENEEA. CDR3 length equals 13 residues. V gave up 3 bases and J gave up 1 base, with 7 bases separating them. Written as DNA, the CDR3 is TGTGCCAGCAGCTTTCGAACTTCCTACGAGCAGTACTTC. This sequence encodes CASSFRTSYEQYF.

The chain uses TRBV5-1 and TRBJ2-2, with 10 bases matching TRBD1. Trimming cost V 5 bases and J 0 bases; bases outside gene matches: 4. This CDR3 has 16 amino acids. Germline CDR1 is SGHRS and CDR2 is YFSETQ. This CDR3 is CASSQTGGSNTGELFF. DNA of the CDR3: TGCGCCAGCAGTCAGACAGGGGGCTCGAACACCGGGGAGCTGTTTTTT.

The chain uses TRBV15 and TRBJ1-2; a weak D match, TRBD1 (5 bases). Germline V gene data show CDR1 as LNHNV and CDR2 as YYDKDF (reference sequence). This CDR3 spans 15 amino acids. With 0 bases removed from V and 8 bases from J, the gap between germline ends came to 16 bases. The chain's CDR3 is CATSRDFEGRGGYTF. As DNA, the CDR3 is TGTGCCACCAGCAGAGATTTTGAGGGAAGGGGCGGCTACACCTTC.

The chain joins TRBV27 to TRBJ2-1; 8 nucleotides match TRBD2. The CDR3 runs 17 residues. J gave up 1 base and V 0 bases, and 5 bases lay outside the gene matches. Germline V gene sequence: CDR1 MNHEY, CDR2 SMNVEV (reference sequence). The CDR3 DNA is TGTGCCAGCAGTTTATCGCCTAGCGGGTTATCCTACAATGAGCAGTTCTTC. This sequence encodes CASSLSPSGLSYNEQFF.